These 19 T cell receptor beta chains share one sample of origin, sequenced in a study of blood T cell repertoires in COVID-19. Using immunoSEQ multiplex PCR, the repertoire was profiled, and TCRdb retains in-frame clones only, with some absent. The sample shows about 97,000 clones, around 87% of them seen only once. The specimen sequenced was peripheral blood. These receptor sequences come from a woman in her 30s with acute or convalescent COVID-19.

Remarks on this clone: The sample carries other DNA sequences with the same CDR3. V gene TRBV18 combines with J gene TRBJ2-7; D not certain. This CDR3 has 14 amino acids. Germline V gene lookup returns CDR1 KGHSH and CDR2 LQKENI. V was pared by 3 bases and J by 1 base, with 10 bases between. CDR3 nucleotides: TGTGCCAGCTCACCCCCGACGGGTTCCTACGAGCAGTACTTC. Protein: CASSPPTGSYEQYF.

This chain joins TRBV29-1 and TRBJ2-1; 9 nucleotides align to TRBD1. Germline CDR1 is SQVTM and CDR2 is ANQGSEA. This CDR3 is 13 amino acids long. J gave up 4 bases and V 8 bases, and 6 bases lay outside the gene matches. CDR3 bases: TGCAGCTCCCCCGGGACAGGGTACAATGAGCAGTTCTTC. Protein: CSSPGTGYNEQFF.

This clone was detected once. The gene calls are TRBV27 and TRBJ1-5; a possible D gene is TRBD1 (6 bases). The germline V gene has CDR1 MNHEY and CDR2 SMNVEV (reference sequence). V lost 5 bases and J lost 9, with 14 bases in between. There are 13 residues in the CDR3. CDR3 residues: CASSPRGAGPQHF. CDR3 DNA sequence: TGTGCCAGCAGTCCCCGGGGGGCCGGGCCCCAGCATTTT.

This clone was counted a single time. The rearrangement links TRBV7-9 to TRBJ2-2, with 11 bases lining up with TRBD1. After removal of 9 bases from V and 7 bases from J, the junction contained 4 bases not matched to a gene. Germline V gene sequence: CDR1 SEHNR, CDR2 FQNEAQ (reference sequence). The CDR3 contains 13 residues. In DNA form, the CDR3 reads TGTGCCAGTAGGACAGGGGGCAGCGGGGAGCTGTTTTTT. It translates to CASRTGGSGELFF.

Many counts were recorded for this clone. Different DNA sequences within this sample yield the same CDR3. The chain's CDR3 is CASSQTGLYEQYF. CDR3 DNA: TGTGCCAGCAGTCAAACAGGGCTATACGAGCAGTACTTC. The genes are TRBV6-5 and TRBJ2-7, with D perhaps matching TRBD1 (6 bases). Trimming took off 5 bases at V and 4 bases at J, with 12 bases between the two ends. The CDR3 runs to 13 residues. CDR1 MNHEY and CDR2 SVGAGI come from the germline V gene.

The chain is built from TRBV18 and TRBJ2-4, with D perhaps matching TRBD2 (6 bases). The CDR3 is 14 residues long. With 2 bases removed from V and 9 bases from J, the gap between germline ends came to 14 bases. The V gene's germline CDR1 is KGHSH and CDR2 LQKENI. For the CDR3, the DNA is TGTGCCAGCTCACCATACGGGAGAAGAGGCATTCAGTACTTC. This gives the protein CASSPYGRRGIQYF.

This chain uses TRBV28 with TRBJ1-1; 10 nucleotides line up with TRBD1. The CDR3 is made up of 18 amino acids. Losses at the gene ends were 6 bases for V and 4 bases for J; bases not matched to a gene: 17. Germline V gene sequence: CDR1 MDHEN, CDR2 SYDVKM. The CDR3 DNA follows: TGTGCCAGCAGATCTGTCCCGGGACAGGGGCCCCTCTCCACTGAAGCTTTCTTT. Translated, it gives CASRSVPGQGPLSTEAFF.

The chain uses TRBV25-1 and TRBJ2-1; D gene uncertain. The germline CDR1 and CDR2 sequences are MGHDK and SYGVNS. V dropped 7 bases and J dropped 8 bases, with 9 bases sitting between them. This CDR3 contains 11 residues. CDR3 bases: TGTGCCAGCACCCTAGGTTATGAGCAGTTCTTC. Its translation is CASTLGYEQFF.

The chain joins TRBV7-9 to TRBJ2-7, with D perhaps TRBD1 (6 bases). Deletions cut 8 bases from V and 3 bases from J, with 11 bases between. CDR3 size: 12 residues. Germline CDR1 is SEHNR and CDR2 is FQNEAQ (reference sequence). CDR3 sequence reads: CASGGGYYEQYF. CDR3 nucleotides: TGTGCCAGCGGGGGCGGTTACTACGAGCAGTACTTC.

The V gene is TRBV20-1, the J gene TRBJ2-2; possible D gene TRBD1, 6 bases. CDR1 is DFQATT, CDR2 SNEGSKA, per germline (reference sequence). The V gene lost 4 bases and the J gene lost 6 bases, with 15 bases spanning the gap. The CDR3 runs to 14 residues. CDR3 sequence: CSANEQGLAGELFF. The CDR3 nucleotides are TGCAGTGCTAATGAACAGGGTCTGGCCGGGGAGCTGTTTTTT.

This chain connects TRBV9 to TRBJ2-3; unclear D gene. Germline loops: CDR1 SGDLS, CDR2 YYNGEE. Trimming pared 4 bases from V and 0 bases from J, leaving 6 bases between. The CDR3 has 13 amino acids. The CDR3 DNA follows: TGTGCCAGCAGCTCCACAAGCACAGATACGCAGTATTTT. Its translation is CASSSTSTDTQYF.

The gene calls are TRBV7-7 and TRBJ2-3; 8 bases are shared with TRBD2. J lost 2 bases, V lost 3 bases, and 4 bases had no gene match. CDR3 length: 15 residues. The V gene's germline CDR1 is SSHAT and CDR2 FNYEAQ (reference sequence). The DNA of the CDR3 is TGTGCCAGCAGCTTCAGGACTAGCCCCACAGATACGCAGTATTTT. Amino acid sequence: CASSFRTSPTDTQYF.

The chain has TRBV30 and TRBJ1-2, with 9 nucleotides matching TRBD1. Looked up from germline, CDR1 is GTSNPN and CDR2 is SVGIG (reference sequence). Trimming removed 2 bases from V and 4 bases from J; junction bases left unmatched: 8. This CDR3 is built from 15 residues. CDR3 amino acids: CAWSREQGAGYGYTF. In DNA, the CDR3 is TGTGCCTGGAGTAGGGAACAGGGGGCCGGCTATGGCTACACCTTC.

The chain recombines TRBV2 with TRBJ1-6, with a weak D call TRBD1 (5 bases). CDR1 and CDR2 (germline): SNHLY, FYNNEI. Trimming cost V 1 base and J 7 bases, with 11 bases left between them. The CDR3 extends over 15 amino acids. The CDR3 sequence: CASSEGGATNSPLHF. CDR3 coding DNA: TGTGCCAGCAGTGAAGGCGGGGCTACGAATTCACCCCTCCACTTT.

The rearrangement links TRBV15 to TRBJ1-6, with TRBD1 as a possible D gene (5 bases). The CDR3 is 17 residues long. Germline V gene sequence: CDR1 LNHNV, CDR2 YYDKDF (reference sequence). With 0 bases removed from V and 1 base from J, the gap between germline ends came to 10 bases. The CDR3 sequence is CATSRDFRGSYNSPLHF. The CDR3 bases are TGTGCCACCAGCAGAGATTTTCGGGGGTCCTATAATTCACCCCTCCACTTT.

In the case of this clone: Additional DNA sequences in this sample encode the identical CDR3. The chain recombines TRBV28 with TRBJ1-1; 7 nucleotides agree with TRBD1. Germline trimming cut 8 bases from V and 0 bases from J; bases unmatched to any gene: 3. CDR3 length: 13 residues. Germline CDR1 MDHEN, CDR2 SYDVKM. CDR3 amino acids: CASWDRLNTEAFF. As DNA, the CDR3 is TGTGCCAGCTGGGACAGATTGAACACTGAAGCTTTCTTT. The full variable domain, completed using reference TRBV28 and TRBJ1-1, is DVKVTQSSRYLVKRTGEKVFLECVQDMDHENMFWYRQDPGLGLRLIYFSYDVKMKEKGDIPEGYSVSREKKERFSLILESASTNQTSMYLCASWDRLNTEAFFGQGTRLTVV.

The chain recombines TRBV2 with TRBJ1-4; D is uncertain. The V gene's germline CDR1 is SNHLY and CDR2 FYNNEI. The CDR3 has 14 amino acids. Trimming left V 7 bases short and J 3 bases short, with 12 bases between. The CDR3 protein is CASTWIAANEKLFF. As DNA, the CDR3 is TGTGCCAGCACCTGGATTGCGGCTAATGAAAAACTGTTTTTT.

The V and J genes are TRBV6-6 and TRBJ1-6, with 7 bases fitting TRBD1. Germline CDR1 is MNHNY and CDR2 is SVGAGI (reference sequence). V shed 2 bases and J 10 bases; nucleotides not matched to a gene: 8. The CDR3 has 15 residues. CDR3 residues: CASSYEGAGGSPLHF. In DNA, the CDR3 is TGTGCCAGCAGTTACGAGGGGGCTGGGGGATCACCCCTCCACTTT.

The CDR3 coding sequence is TGTGCCTGGAGTACCGGGACAGGGAACACCGGGGAGCTGTTTTTT. Translation: CAWSTGTGNTGELFF. V usage is TRBV30 and J usage is TRBJ2-2; 8 bases align to TRBD1. CDR1 is GTSNPN, CDR2 SVGIG, per germline (reference sequence). With 2 bases clipped from V and 1 base from J, the junction kept 3 bases outside the gene matches. The CDR3 has 15 residues.